This is a list of T cell receptor beta chains from one sample in a study of T cells after posttransplantation cyclophosphamide. Method: immunoSEQ multiplex PCR; TCRdb's copy keeps in-frame clones and lacks some. The sample carries approximately 50,000 clones, under 95% recorded once. Sequenced input: PBMCs. These receptors were obtained from a woman aged 25 to 39 in good health and a related stem cell transplant donor. Both conserved end residues are part of each CDR3. Fields, in order: J gene, V gene, clone size, D gene, CDR3 DNA, CDR3 protein. A D gene is named only where the DNA matches it firmly. Rows may omit the clone size; those that give it use once, few, many or a size class.

TRBJ2-6 TRBV30 . TRBD1 TGTGCCTGGGCAGGGGGCGCAAGGTCCGGGGCCAACGTCCTGACTTTC CAWAGGARSGANVLTF
TRBJ2-1 TRBV4-2 . . TGTGCCAGCAGCCAAATCGGAAGGGGCCGGGACAATGAGCAGTTCTTC CASSQIGRGRDNEQFF
TRBJ1-1 TRBV11-2 . . TGTGCCAGCAGCTTATTCTCAGCGGTCGAAGCTTTCTTT CASSLFSAVEAFF
TRBJ1-1 TRBV7-2 . TRBD1 TGTGCCAGCAGCTCGGACAGGGGGCGCCGCACTGAAGCTTTCTTT CASSSDRGRRTEAFF
TRBJ2-7 TRBV4-3 . . TGCGCCAGCAGCCAAGATCTGGAGAAAGCCTACGAGCAGTACTTC CASSQDLEKAYEQYF
TRBJ2-7 TRBV15 . . TGTGCCACCAGCAGGAGGAAAAAACCGGGACATTGGTACTACGAGCAGTACTTC CATSRRKKPGHWYYEQYF
TRBJ2-1 TRBV10-3 . TRBD2 TGTGCCATCAGTGTCGGACTAGCGGGTAACAATGAGCAGTTCTTC CAISVGLAGNNEQFF
TRBJ1-2 TRBV18 . TRBD1 TGTGCCAGCTCACCGGAGGGGACAGCCGTTTGGGGTGGCTACACCTTC CASSPEGTAVWGGYTF
TRBJ2-2 TRBV11-3 . . TGTGCCAGCAGCTTAGCAGCAGGTGGGACCGGGGAGCTGTTTTTT CASSLAAGGTGELFF
TRBJ2-1 TRBV19 . . TGTGCCAGTAGTATAGGGCCTCTAGAGGGCAATGAGCAGTTCTTC CASSIGPLEGNEQFF
TRBJ2-1 TRBV19 . TRBD1 TGTGCCAGTAGTATAGGTGACAGGGGGCCCTACAATGAGCAGTTCTTC CASSIGDRGPYNEQFF
TRBJ1-1 TRBV5-6 . . TGTGCCAGCAGCTTGGCTGCAGGGGCAGGGTCGAAAGCTTTCTTT CASSLAAGAGSKAFF
TRBJ1-5 TRBV6-1 . . TGTGCCAGCAGTGAAGCCCGGGGCGGGGCAGGCAATCAGCCCCAGCATTTT CASSEARGGAGNQPQHF
TRBJ1-1 TRBV6-1 . TRBD1 TGTGCCAGCGGGCTGGGACAGGGGGACCTCACTGAAGCTTTCTTT CASGLGQGDLTEAFF
TRBJ1-2 TRBV30 . TRBD1 TGTGCCTGGAGCTCCGGGACAGGGGACTATGGCTACACCTTC CAWSSGTGDYGYTF
TRBJ2-5 TRBV30 . . TGTGCCTGGGCAGGGGGGATTTGGTTTGAGACCCAGTACTTC CAWAGGIWFETQYF
TRBJ2-7 TRBV4-1 . . TGCGCCAGCAGCCAAGTCGGAGGGTACGAGCAGTACTTC CASSQVGGYEQYF
TRBJ2-7 TRBV15 . . TGTGCCACCAGCAGGGGACTGACAGATTACGAGCAGTACTTC CATSRGLTDYEQYF
TRBJ2-7 TRBV28 . . TGTGCCAGCACCCTACAGGGTAACGAGCAGTACTTC CASTLQGNEQYF
TRBJ2-3 TRBV19 . TRBD2 TGTGCCAGTAGTATCGGTAGCGGGGTAAGCACAGATACGCAGTATTTT CASSIGSGVSTDTQYF
TRBJ2-5 TRBV5-1 . TRBD1 TGCGCCAGCAGCCGGTCGGGGACAGGGGGCTTGAAGACCCAGTACTTC CASSRSGTGGLKTQYF
TRBJ1-3 TRBV13 . . TGTGCCAGCAGCTTAGTCGGGACTGGAAACACCATATATTTT CASSLVGTGNTIYF
TRBJ2-7 TRBV7-8 . TRBD2 TGTGCCAGCAGCTTAGCGCACGGACTAGCCTACGAGCAGTACTTC CASSLAHGLAYEQYF
TRBJ2-1 TRBV18 . . TGTGCCAGCGTCGACAGTTCCTCCTACAATGAGCAGTTCTTC CASVDSSSYNEQFF
TRBJ1-3 TRBV6-5 once . TGTGCCAGCAGTTACGTTCCCCGGGGCTCTGGAAACACCATATATTTT CASSYVPRGSGNTIYF
TRBJ1-1 TRBV7-9 . TRBD1 TGTGCCAGCAGCTTAGCGCAGGGGGACACTGAAGCTTTCTTT CASSLAQGDTEAFF
TRBJ2-3 TRBV30 once . TGTGCCTGGTCCGACGGGGTTGGAGAAACAGATACGCAGTATTTT CAWSDGVGETDTQYF
TRBJ2-7 TRBV4-1 . TRBD1 TGCGCCAGCCGCCCGACAGGGTTGAACTACGAGCAGTACTTC CASRPTGLNYEQYF
TRBJ2-7 TRBV11-2 . . TGTGCCAGCAGCTTAGATTGGCTGTCGGGAGAGCAGTACTTC CASSLDWLSGEQYF
TRBJ1-2 TRBV2 . TRBD1 TGTGCCAGCAGTGATCTACAGGGGGCGGGTGGCTACACCTTC CASSDLQGAGGYTF
TRBJ2-3 TRBV10-1 once . TGCGCCAGCCAGACCAAGGCGGGGCCACAGGTCGCCCCCACAGATACGCAGTATTTT CASQTKAGPQVAPTDTQYF
TRBJ2-3 TRBV9 . . TGTGCCAGCAGCTTGCGACTCACAGATACGCAGTATTTT CASSLRLTDTQYF
TRBJ2-1 TRBV27 . . TGTGCCAGCAGTTTATTAGGCGCTAGCTCCTACAATGAGCAGTTCTTC CASSLLGASSYNEQFF